This T cell receptor (beta chain) was obtained from a study of OX40 agonist ivuxolimab in advanced cancers. Repertoires were generated with immunoSEQ multiplex PCR, while TCRdb's copy carries only in-frame clones and drops some. The table shows around 70,000 clones, with nearly 85% occurring only once. Looked up from germline, CDR1 is SGHAT and CDR2 is FQNNGV. The V gene end was trimmed by 8 bases and the J gene end by 2 bases; junction bases not matched to a gene: 7. This CDR3 comprises 14 residues. This TCR derives from an adult with an advanced solid tumor such as melanoma, head and neck, liver or kidney cancer. Sequences were derived from CD4+ or CD8+ T cells sorted from blood, sampled in a trial of the OX40 agonist ivuxolimab. The chain has TRBV11-2 and TRBJ2-3; 7 bases line up with TRBD1. CDR3 sequence (DNA): TGTGCCAGCGAGGGACAGAGGATCACAGATACGCAGTATTTT. It translates to CASEGQRITDTQYF.